This T cell receptor beta chain was found in a study of graft-versus-host responses after intestinal transplantation. The data were produced by immunoSEQ multiplex PCR, yet TCRdb's version contains in-frame clones alone and is incomplete. The repertoire holds about 86,000 clones, with about 87% as singletons. Broader study findings: Graft-donor T cell macrochimerism coincided with high graft-versus-host to host-versus-graft clonal ratios in allografts.

This clone has only a few counts. No antigen is known for it. The CDR3 has 18 residues. V was clipped by 6 bases and J by 5 bases, with 26 bases between them. Germline CDR1 reads LNHDA; CDR2 reads SQIVND (reference sequence). This clonotype was obtained from a human donor who was the organ donor for an intestinal transplant. The sequencing used unstimulated CD4+ T cells sorted from spleen or lymph node cells, collected before transplant. J is TRBJ1-5 and V is TRBV19, with D perhaps TRBD1 (5 bases). For the CDR3, the DNA is TGTGCCAGTAGGAGCACAGGAGTCTCAAACATTCACCATCAGCCCCAGCATTTT. This encodes CASRSTGVSNIHHQPQHF. Using reference TRBV19 and TRBJ1-5 for the parts outside the CDR3, the full variable domain is DGGITQSPKYLFRKEGQNVTLSCEQNLNHDAMYWYRQDPGQGLRLIYYSQIVNDFQKGDIAEGYSVSREKKESFPLTVTSAQKNPTAFYLCASRSTGVSNIHHQPQHFGDGTRLSIL.